The rows below give T cell receptor beta chains drawn from one sample of a study of human T cells and chemical hapten exposure. TCRdb recomputed calls from the RACE reads with MiXCR, one row per CDR3 protein. The sample consists of some 65,000 distinct CDR3 sequences, roughly 6.1% of them appearing once. Specimen: whole blood. These receptors were obtained from a female donor in good health. Some clones in this sample may be carry-over from other donors' samples. Both conserved end residues are part of each CDR3. The order of the fields is clone size, J gene, CDR3 length, V gene, D gene, CDR3 DNA, CDR3 protein. D genes are given only for firm matches. Some rows mark clone size as missing; the rest say once, few, many or name a class of expanded clone.

many,TRBJ1-5,13,TRBV2,-,TGTGCCAGCAATATCATAGGTGATCAGCCCCAGCATTTT,CASNIIGDQPQHF
many,TRBJ2-7,13,TRBV19,-,TGTGCCAGTAGGGGACAAAGCTCCTACGAGCAGTACTTC,CASRGQSSYEQYF
many,TRBJ2-7,13,TRBV7-3,-,TGTGCCAGCAGCTTAACACAACGGAGTGAGCAGTACTTC,CASSLTQRSEQYF
-,TRBJ2-1,10,TRBV6-2/TRBV6-3,-,TGTGCCAGCAGTAAAGGTGAGCAGTTCTTC,CASSKGEQFF
many,TRBJ1-2,12,TRBV11-2,-,TGTGCCAGCAGCAGAGAAGACTATGGCTACACCTTC,CASSREDYGYTF
-,TRBJ2-1,13,TRBV14,-,TGTGCCAGCAGCCAAGATCGGGGTGATGAGCAGTTCTTC,CASSQDRGDEQFF
many,TRBJ2-3,15,TRBV3-1,-,TGTGCCAGCAGCGATGACAGGACTCCTGGAGATACGCAGTATTTT,CASSDDRTPGDTQYF
-,TRBJ2-3,17,TRBV11-2,-,TGTGCCAGCAGCGAGGACACAGGGTCCCCTGGCACAGATACGCAGTATTTT,CASSEDTGSPGTDTQYF
many,TRBJ2-3,16,TRBV20-1,TRBD1,TGCAGTGCTAGTGTTCCCCCGGGACAGGGCGGAGATACGCAGTATTTT,CSASVPPGQGGDTQYF
many,TRBJ1-4,14,TRBV30,-,TGTGCCTCAACCTACGGGGGATCTAATGAAAAACTGTTTTTT,CASTYGGSNEKLFF
few,TRBJ2-5,16,TRBV7-9,TRBD2,TGTGCCAGCAGCTTAATCCAGCGGGAGGGTGCAGAGACCCAGTACTTC,CASSLIQREGAETQYF
many,TRBJ2-7,13,TRBV29-1,-,TGCAGCGTCCGGACTGGACTTTCCTACGAGCAGTACTTC,CSVRTGLSYEQYF
few,TRBJ2-7,17,TRBV7-8,TRBD2,TGTGCCAGCAGCTTAGCCCCGGGACTAGCGGTAGACTACGAGCAGTACTTC,CASSLAPGLAVDYEQYF
many,TRBJ2-7,13,TRBV11-3,-,TGTGCCAGCAGCCTAGAGCCAGGGAGGAAGCAGTACTTC,CASSLEPGRKQYF
many,TRBJ1-5,12,TRBV6-2/TRBV6-3,-,TGTGCCAGCGCTCTAGGGACTGGGCCCCAGCATTTT,CASALGTGPQHF
few,TRBJ1-2,14,TRBV28,-,TGTGCCAGCAGTTTATGGGGGACGGCTAAGGGCTACACCTTC,CASSLWGTAKGYTF
many,TRBJ2-3,14,TRBV18,-,TGTGCCAGCTCACCAAGCGCCGACACAGATACGCAGTATTTT,CASSPSADTDTQYF
-,TRBJ2-6,17,TRBV28,TRBD2,TGTGCCAGCAGCGGGGGGGCTTTAAATACTGGGGCCAACGTCCTGACTTTC,CASSGGALNTGANVLTF
many,TRBJ1-2,13,TRBV28,-,TGTGCCAGCACCATCCCGGGGGCGCATGGCTACACCTTC,CASTIPGAHGYTF
few,TRBJ1-1,13,TRBV19,-,TGTGCCAGTAGCGTACAGGGAATCACTGAAGCTTTCTTT,CASSVQGITEAFF
many,TRBJ2-3,14,TRBV7-2,-,TGTGCCAGCAGCTTGGGCGGGGCCCCTCATACGCAGTATTTT,CASSLGGAPHTQYF
few,TRBJ1-1,11,TRBV29-1,-,TGCAGCGCGTTAGGAGGCACTGAAGCTTTCTTT,CSALGGTEAFF
-,TRBJ1-4,15,TRBV7-9,-,TGTGCCAGCAGCCTGGGACGGAGGAGTAATGAAAAACTGTTTTTT,CASSLGRRSNEKLFF
many,TRBJ2-3,13,TRBV29-1,-,TGCAGCGTTAGTAGTAATAGAGCCGATACGCAGTATTTT,CSVSSNRADTQYF
many,TRBJ1-3,13,TRBV29-1,-,TGCAGCGTTGCGCCCAGCCTCGGAAACACCATATATTTT,CSVAPSLGNTIYF
many,TRBJ1-1,13,TRBV7-6,-,TGTGCCAGCAGCTTGTTAGATAACACTGAAGCTTTCTTT,CASSLLDNTEAFF
-,TRBJ2-7,13,TRBV28,-,TGTGCCAGCAACCCGCGCGACCCCTACGAGCAGTACTTC,CASNPRDPYEQYF
few,TRBJ2-1,14,TRBV5-1,-,TGCGCCAGCAGCTTGGGTACAGACTACAATGAGCAGTTCTTC,CASSLGTDYNEQFF
many,TRBJ2-3,13,TRBV6-1,-,TGTGCCAGCCAGTGGGGGCGCGGAGATACGCAGTATTTT,CASQWGRGDTQYF
-,TRBJ2-3,16,TRBV20-1,TRBD2,TGCAGTGCTAGACGGGGGCTAGCGGGCGGCACAGATACGCAGTATTTT,CSARRGLAGGTDTQYF
many,TRBJ2-1,16,TRBV6-1,-,TGTGCCTCCATTTTCAGGGGCCTATTGACCTACAATGAGCAGTTCTTC,CASIFRGLLTYNEQFF
few,TRBJ2-6,18,TRBV7-9,-,TGTGCCAGCAGCGTACTCCGACAGGTTCTCTCTGGGGCCAACGTCCTGACTTTC,CASSVLRQVLSGANVLTF
many,TRBJ2-1,12,TRBV20-1,-,TGCAGTGCTAGAGGTGCGGGGAATGAGCAGTTCTTC,CSARGAGNEQFF
many,TRBJ2-3,14,TRBV5-6,-,TGTGCCAGCAGCCCACCCGGAGGCACAGATACGCAGTATTTT,CASSPPGGTDTQYF
many,TRBJ2-7,14,TRBV3-1,-,TGTGCCAGCAGCCCCTGGGACGGCACCTACGAGCAGTACTTC,CASSPWDGTYEQYF
many,TRBJ2-7,14,TRBV7-8,-,TGTGCCAGCAGCTCATTCGGGAGTTCCTACGAGCAGTACTTC,CASSSFGSSYEQYF
few,TRBJ1-6,15,TRBV2,TRBD1,TGTGCCAGCAGTCTTACGACAGGGGGCGGTTCACCCCTCCACTTT,CASSLTTGGGSPLHF
few,TRBJ1-2,15,TRBV10-3,-,TGTGCCATCAGTGAGTCAGGTGGTCAGACCTATGGCTACACCTTC,CAISESGGQTYGYTF
few,TRBJ2-6,15,TRBV20-1,TRBD2,TGCAGTGCTCCCCCAAGCGGGACCGGGGCCAACGTCCTGACTTTC,CSAPPSGTGANVLTF
few,TRBJ2-7,14,TRBV10-2,TRBD2,TGCGCCAGCAGTGCCCCCGGGACTAACTACGAGCAGTACTTC,CASSAPGTNYEQYF
many,TRBJ2-7,15,TRBV20-1,-,TGCAGTGTCCGGGTTCAGGGGAAAGTGCGGGACGAGCAGTACTTC,CSVRVQGKVRDEQYF
-,TRBJ2-3,16,TRBV7-9,TRBD2,TGTGCCAGCAGCTTTACTGTTGGCGGGAGGACAGATACGCAGTATTTT,CASSFTVGGRTDTQYF
many,TRBJ1-6,14,TRBV30,-,TGTGCCTGGAGTGTAGAAGGAAGAAATTCACCCCTCCACTTT,CAWSVEGRNSPLHF
many,TRBJ2-3,14,TRBV11-2,-,TGTGCCAGCAGCTTAGCTATCGTTCGGTCGGCGCAGTATTTT,CASSLAIVRSAQYF
-,TRBJ2-3,16,TRBV6-5,-,TGTGCCAGCAGTTACCGCGGCAGGGGCCAGGTAGATACGCAGTATTTT,CASSYRGRGQVDTQYF
many,TRBJ1-2,10,TRBV29-1,-,TGCAGCGTTACTGAGTATGGCTACACCTTC,CSVTEYGYTF
-,TRBJ2-3,15,TRBV20-1,TRBD2,TGCAGTGCCTTAACTAGCGGAGCCTACACAGATACGCAGTATTTT,CSALTSGAYTDTQYF
many,TRBJ2-3,13,TRBV6-5,-,TGTGCCAGCAGTTTCGCTAGCACAGATACGCAGTATTTT,CASSFASTDTQYF
many,TRBJ2-7,16,TRBV7-2,-,TGTGCCAGCAGCTTAGAACCTCGAGCGGAACTCTACGAGCAGTACTTC,CASSLEPRAELYEQYF
few,TRBJ2-1,15,TRBV28,TRBD2,TGTGCCAGCAGTACAAGGACTAGGGGATACGATGAGCAGTTCTTC,CASSTRTRGYDEQFF
many,TRBJ1-4,15,TRBV4-1,TRBD1,TGCGCCAGCAGCCCCTGGACAGGGAGAGGCGGAAAACTGTTTTTT,CASSPWTGRGGKLFF
-,TRBJ2-7,15,TRBV7-9,TRBD2,TGTGCCAGCAGCTTAGGGTCTAGCGGGGGCCGCGAGCAGTACTTC,CASSLGSSGGREQYF
many,TRBJ2-7,15,TRBV20-1,TRBD2,TGCAGTGCTAAAGGGACTAGCGGACTTACTTACGAGCAGTACTTC,CSAKGTSGLTYEQYF